The 2 T cell receptor beta chains presented below share a single source sample, sequenced in a study of T-cell memory formation after mild COVID-19 (dated by TCRdb to the early 2020s). The library was obtained by 5' RACE. Sequenced using an Illumina NovaSeq 6000. The public reads were run again by TCRdb, first through fastp at Q25 and then through MiXCR, and only productive beta chains were kept. Each record represents a unique CDR3 protein, reported with the most common genes and DNA among its rows. The sample yields 350,000 to 500,000 distinct CDR3 sequences; about 22% were counted once. The top ten clonotypes cover roughly 14% of the sample. The sequencing input was PBMCs or a T cell subset sorted from them (not recorded which). These receptors were obtained from an adult woman who had mild COVID-19 (a few samples of this study predate the infection). The sample titles of this study are shuffled in the database, so cell type and time point are left out; the donor was told from shared clones.

The gene calls are TRBV7-2 and TRBJ2-1, with 7 bases that match TRBD2. CDR1 is SGHTA and CDR2 is FQGNSA in the germline V gene. V shed 1 base and J 6 bases; nucleotides not matched to a gene: 3. The CDR3 sequence is 14 residues long. CDR3 residues: CASSLGEGSNEQFF. In DNA form, the CDR3 reads TGTGCCAGCAGCTTAGGGGAGGGGTCCAATGAGCAGTTCTTC.

The chain is built from TRBV27 and TRBJ2-2; 14 bases align to TRBD2. V lost 2 bases, J lost 4 bases, and 6 bases stayed unmatched. The germline gives CDR1 MNHEY, CDR2 SMNVEV (reference sequence). The CDR3 is 18 amino acids. CDR3 protein: CASSLVPGLAGATGELFF. The CDR3 nucleotides read TGTGCCAGCAGTTTAGTTCCGGGACTAGCGGGGGCCACCGGGGAGCTGTTTTTT.